The T cell receptor beta chain under discussion was sequenced for a study of cytomegalovirus exposure and HLA in healthy donors. Whole-study results and caveats: Usually a TCR sequence was rare, but some public TCRs were found in many donors. With DRB1 most and HLA-C fewest, TCR association rates differed between HLA loci in a later analysis.

As regards this clone: Its antigen is currently unknown.

CDR1 is SGDLS, CDR2 YYNGEE, per germline. V lost 4 bases and J lost 0, with 13 bases in between. The CDR3 is made up of 15 amino acids. The PCR was carried out with 60 Vbeta primers and 13 Jbeta primers. The table came from immunoSEQ multiplex PCR; TCRdb's copy has only in-frame clones and leaves some out. This repertoire shows 150,000 to 200,000 clones, 55% to 65% found once; its top ten account for less than 3%. The gene calls are TRBV9 and TRBJ1-1, with D maybe TRBD1 (5 bases). The TCR comes from a man aged 35-49 years in good health and CMV-seronegative. Sequencing input: PBMCs. CDR3 sequence (DNA): TGTGCCAGCAGCACAACGGGGGAGATGAACACTGAAGCTTTCTTT. It encodes CASSTTGEMNTEAFF.